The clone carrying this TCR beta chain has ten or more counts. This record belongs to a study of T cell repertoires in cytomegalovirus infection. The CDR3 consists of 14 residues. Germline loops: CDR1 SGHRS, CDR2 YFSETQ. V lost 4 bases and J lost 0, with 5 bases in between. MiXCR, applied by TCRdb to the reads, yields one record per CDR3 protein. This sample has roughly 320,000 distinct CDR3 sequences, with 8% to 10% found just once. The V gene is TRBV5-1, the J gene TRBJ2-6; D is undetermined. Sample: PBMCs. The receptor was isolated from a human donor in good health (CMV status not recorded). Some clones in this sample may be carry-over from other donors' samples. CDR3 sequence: CASSESSGANVLTF. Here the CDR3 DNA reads TGCGCCAGCAGCGAGAGCTCTGGGGCCAACGTCCTGACTTTC.